This entry describes one T cell receptor (beta chain). Antigen unknown. This entry comes from a study of T cell responses to AZD1222 COVID-19 vaccine. Study-wide results and limits: Targets within unmutated variant regions were reportedly found for nearly half of spike-specific TCRs.

V gave up 8 bases and J gave up 1 base, with 20 bases separating them. The CDR3 contains 17 residues. The germline V gene encodes CDR1 MNHEY and CDR2 SMNVEV (reference sequence). Sequenced by immunoSEQ multiplex PCR; TCRdb stores in-frame clones only, minus some. The table lists 120,000 to 150,000 clones, about nine tenths of them singletons, with approximately 3.6% in the top ten. The chain joins TRBV27 to TRBJ2-2; tentative D call: TRBD1 (7 bases). This receptor was taken from an adult who received the AZD1222 COVID-19 vaccine. The sample was peripheral blood, taken 28 days after the second AZD1222 dose. This CDR3 is CASVPTRGTENTGELFF. The CDR3 DNA follows: TGTGCCAGCGTTCCAACCCGGGGGACAGAGAACACCGGGGAGCTGTTTTTT.